The clone carrying this TCR beta chain was recorded once. Its antigen is not known. This entry is derived from a study of OX40 agonist ivuxolimab in advanced cancers. Study in general: Those treated in dose escalation had hepatocellular carcinoma, melanoma, renal cell cancer or head and neck cancer. The mean age was about 61 years, ranging from roughly 23 to 79, with around four fifths of participants male.

The data were produced by immunoSEQ multiplex PCR, yet TCRdb's version contains in-frame clones alone and is incomplete. The table records about 41,000 clones, more than 75% of them present only once. CDR3 length equals 14 residues. CDR1 is MDHEN and CDR2 is SYDVKM in the germline V gene. V gave up 5 bases and J gave up 3 bases; unmatched junction bases: 4. The study, taken as a whole, reports: CD4+ and CD8+ blood T cells expanded clonally by week 6 at 0.1 to 3.0 mg/kg.

The chain has TRBV28 and TRBJ2-3; 8 bases are a match to TRBD2. This TCR was recovered from an adult with an advanced solid tumor such as melanoma, head and neck, liver or kidney cancer. The input for sequencing was CD4+ or CD8+ T cells sorted from blood, taken in a trial of the OX40 agonist ivuxolimab. CDR3 sequence: CASSISGGTDTQYF. The CDR3 DNA sequence: TGTGCCAGCAGTATCTCGGGGGGGACAGATACGCAGTATTTT.